A single sample is the source of the 31 T cell receptor beta chains below, sequenced in a study of T cells in Graves' hyperthyroidism and ophthalmopathy. RNA transcripts yielded amplified TCR beta CDR3 regions. When the TCR CDR3 underwent first-round RT-PCR, the HTBI primer set was used. One entry per CDR3 protein results from TCRdb running MiXCR on the multiplex PCR reads. The data hold around 420,000 distinct CDR3 sequences, with roughly 14% observed a single time. The sample consisted of blood. Receptors originate from a woman under 30 with Graves' hyperthyroidism.

This clonotype was counted at least ten times. The chain links TRBV3-1 to TRBJ1-1; D is ambiguous. Trimming cost V 7 bases and J 0 bases, with 12 bases left between them. This CDR3 is built from 14 residues. Germline loops: CDR1 LGHDT, CDR2 YNNKEL (reference sequence). The CDR3 DNA reads TGTGCCAGCACTTCCTCGACGGTGAACACTGAAGCTTTCTTT. Amino acids: CASTSSTVNTEAFF.

The CDR3 is CASSVGPGAEAFF. As DNA, the CDR3 is TGTGCCAGCAGCGTAGGACCCGGCGCTGAAGCTTTCTTT. This rearrangement joins TRBV9 to TRBJ1-1; D is uncertain. The CDR3 sequence is 13 residues long. CDR1 and CDR2 from the germline V gene are SGDLS and YYNGEE. Trimming cost V 0 bases and J 6 bases, with 9 bases left between them.

The table lists this clonotype with many counts. The chain joins TRBV6-2 or TRBV6-3 to TRBJ2-1; 13 bases line up with TRBD2. Germline loops: CDR1 MNHEY, CDR2 SVGEGT. Unmatched junction bases numbered 5, after V lost 5 bases and J lost 7 bases. The CDR3 consists of 15 residues. The CDR3 here is CASSTQLAGGNEQFF. In nucleotides, the CDR3 is TGTGCCAGCAGTACCCAACTAGCGGGGGGGAATGAGCAGTTCTTC.

The chain couples TRBV11-2 to TRBJ2-3; TRBD2 aligns across 9 bases. There are 15 residues in the CDR3. The V segment lost 5 bases and the J segment 2 bases; nucleotides outside the gene matches: 5. The germline gives CDR1 SGHAT, CDR2 FQNNGV. The CDR3 is CASSPLAGPTDTQYF. The CDR3 DNA is TGTGCCAGCAGCCCTCTAGCGGGACCCACAGATACGCAGTATTTT.

This clonotype was seen repeatedly, ten times or more. The chain employs TRBV5-1 and TRBJ1-1; a weak D match, TRBD1 (5 bases). The CDR3 spans 14 residues. The germline V gene has CDR1 SGHRS and CDR2 YFSETQ. V shed 4 bases and J shed 4 bases, with 14 bases lying between them. The CDR3 region has the DNA TGCGCCAGCAGCATGACCGGGACGGGCACTGAAGCTTTCTTT. Protein sequence: CASSMTGTGTEAFF.

This sequence joins TRBV10-3 and TRBJ2-6; 9 nucleotides match TRBD1. CDR1 is ENHRY and CDR2 is SYGVKD in the germline V gene. This CDR3 region has 20 residues. The V segment lost 3 bases and the J segment 4 bases; nucleotides outside the gene matches: 16. The CDR3 nucleotides read TGTGCCATCAGTGACCCCGGGACAGGGTTCTTCTCTCTGGGGGCCAACGTCCTGACTTTC. Translating it yields CAISDPGTGFFSLGANVLTF.

This clonotype was seen repeatedly, ten times or more. CDR3 DNA sequence: TGTGCCAGCAGCTTAGGAGGACTAGCGGGAAGACCGGCCTCCTACGAGCAGTACTTC. It translates to CASSLGGLAGRPASYEQYF. This chain links TRBV7-9 with TRBJ2-7; 12 nucleotides match TRBD2. J was trimmed by 0 bases and V by 1 base; bases with no gene match: 10. Germline V gene data show CDR1 as SEHNR and CDR2 as FQNEAQ (reference sequence). The CDR3 spans 19 residues.

This clonotype was seen a few times. The chain employs TRBV24-1 and TRBJ1-2; no clear D gene. Germline CDR1 is KGHDR and CDR2 is SFDVKD. V gave up 4 bases and J gave up 2 bases, with 10 bases separating them. CDR3 length: 14 residues. CDR3 protein: CATSDQTRNYGYTF. Here the CDR3 DNA reads TGTGCCACCAGTGACCAGACAAGAAACTATGGCTACACCTTC.

Comments on this clonotype: A much larger clone is a single base away; this may be a read error. The rearrangement uses TRBV28 and TRBJ2-7; D unresolved. This CDR3 has 13 amino acids. V lost 6 bases and J lost 9, with 18 bases in between. The germline V gene has CDR1 MDHEN and CDR2 SYDVKM. CDR3 loop: CASSSRFPPRQYF. The CDR3 bases are TGTGCCAGCAGCTCACGCTTCCCCCCGAGGCAGTACTTC. Looking up the rest from reference TRBV28 and TRBJ2-7 gives the full variable domain: DVKVTQSSRYLVKRTGEKVFLECVQDMDHENMFWYRQDPGLGLRLIYFSYDVKMKEKGDIPEGYSVSREKKERFSLILESASTNQTSMYLCASSSRFPPRQYFGPGTRLTVT.

This clonotype was detected ten times or more. The chain employs TRBV27 and TRBJ1-1, with D perhaps matching TRBD1 (5 bases). The V end was cut by 5 bases, the J end by 4 bases, with 17 bases between. The germline gives CDR1 MNHEY, CDR2 SMNVEV (reference sequence). The CDR3 length is 15 residues. CDR3 in amino acids: CASSATATSSTEAFF. CDR3 nucleotide sequence: TGTGCCAGCAGTGCGACAGCCACCTCGTCCACTGAAGCTTTCTTT.

In this sample, this clonotype turned up many times. One junction end disagrees with the germline gene, perhaps due to a read error. The chain links TRBV27 to TRBJ2-1; unclear D gene. This CDR3 has 12 amino acids. Per germline, CDR1 MNHEY and CDR2 SMNVEV (reference sequence). The CDR3 spells CASSLIGNEQFF. The CDR3 DNA sequence: TGCGCCAGCAGCTTGATAGGGAATGAGCAGTTCTTC.

This clonotype was detected ten times or more. The DNA of the CDR3 is TGTGCCAGCAGCCCCCCCCCTTTCAGGGGGCCGGGTGAGCAGTACTTC. Its protein product is CASSPPPFRGPGEQYF. The rearrangement joins TRBV12-3 or TRBV12-4 to TRBJ2-7; TRBD1 matches 8 bases. The V gene end was trimmed by 6 bases and the J gene end by 7 bases; junction bases not matched to a gene: 17. The length of the CDR3 is 16 residues.

This clonotype was detected ten times or more. The gene calls are TRBV2 and TRBJ2-7; maybe TRBD2 (6 bases). Germline V CDR1 and CDR2: SNHLY, FYNNEI. This CDR3 contains 14 residues. Trimming left V 4 bases short and J 2 bases short, with 12 bases between. The CDR3 region has the DNA TGTGCCAGCAGTGGAGGGACTGATACCTACGAGCAGTACTTC. It specifies CASSGGTDTYEQYF.

This clonotype has at least ten counts. Written as DNA, the CDR3 is TGTGCCAGTAGACGTGGAGGGGGCAACTATGGCTACACCTTC. As protein: CASRRGGGNYGYTF. This chain joins TRBV7-2 and TRBJ1-2, with 7 positions matching TRBD1. The CDR3 loop spans 14 amino acids. The germline V gene encodes CDR1 SGHTA and CDR2 FQGNSA. V shed 9 bases, J shed 2 bases, and the junction held 9 bases outside the gene matches.

This clonotype has at least ten counts. This rearrangement joins TRBV3-1 to TRBJ1-2, with no clear D. Trimming stripped 0 bases from V and 1 base from J, with 6 bases between. Germline V gives CDR1 LGHDT, CDR2 YNNKEL (reference sequence). The CDR3 covers 14 residues. CDR3 in amino acids: CASSQDTDNYGYTF. Written as DNA, the CDR3 is TGTGCCAGCAGCCAAGATACAGATAACTATGGCTACACCTTC.

In its sample, this clonotype was seen many times. The V and J genes are TRBV20-1 and TRBJ2-2; unclear D gene. Germline assignment: CDR1 DFQATT and CDR2 SNEGSKA (reference sequence). The CDR3 length is 15 residues. Trimming cost V 1 base and J 2 bases, with 11 bases left between them. The CDR3 loop is CSARGRTRNTGELFF. CDR3 nucleotide sequence: TGCAGTGCTAGAGGTCGGACCAGAAACACCGGGGAGCTGTTTTTT.

This clonotype was counted between two and nine times. The chain joins TRBV6-2 or TRBV6-3 to TRBJ2-7; perhaps TRBD1 as D (6 bases). CDR3 length: 15 amino acids. Trimming removed 2 bases from V and 4 bases from J, with 15 bases in between. Germline V lookup: CDR1 MNHEY, CDR2 SVGEGT. The CDR3 is CASSYVWDKPYEQYF. The CDR3 DNA reads TGTGCCAGCAGTTACGTTTGGGACAAACCTTACGAGCAGTACTTC.

CDR3 sequence reads: CASSVVKGQGYGYTF. The CDR3, as DNA: TGTGCCAGCAGTGTGGTGAAGGGACAGGGATATGGCTACACCTTC. The chain recombines TRBV12-3 or TRBV12-4 with TRBJ1-2, with TRBD1 identical over 9 bases. There are 15 residues in the CDR3. J was trimmed by 5 bases and V by 5 bases; bases with no gene match: 9.

The sample holds many counts of this clonotype. The chain has TRBV20-1 and TRBJ1-5; D is perhaps TRBD1 (5 bases). This CDR3 contains 17 residues. Germline CDR1 DFQATT, CDR2 SNEGSKA (reference sequence). Trimming took off 0 bases at V and 0 bases at J, with 15 bases between the two ends. CDR3 coding DNA: TGCAGTGCTAGAGATTGGAGACAGAGTAATAGCAATCAGCCCCAGCATTTT. This translates into CSARDWRQSNSNQPQHF.

The V gene is TRBV27, the J gene TRBJ2-4; 7 positions agree with TRBD2. Germline CDR1 MNHEY, CDR2 SMNVEV (reference sequence). Unmatched junction bases numbered 3, after V lost 0 bases and J lost 1 base. The CDR3 runs to 16 residues. The CDR3 protein is CASSLSSGMAKNIQYF. The CDR3 bases are TGTGCCAGCAGTTTATCGAGCGGGATGGCCAAAAACATTCAGTACTTC.

This clonotype has a count of ten or more. V and J are TRBV28 and TRBJ1-6; D possibly corresponds to TRBD1 (5 bases). Germline lookup yields CDR1 MDHEN and CDR2 SYDVKM. With 7 bases removed from V and 0 bases from J, the gap between germline ends came to 13 bases. This CDR3 is built from 16 residues. For the CDR3, the DNA is TGTGCCAGCACCGGGGGGAGGATCTCCTATAATTCACCCCTCCACTTT. Its protein product is CASTGGRISYNSPLHF.

The chain carries TRBV3-1 and TRBJ1-6; D remains unclear. Trimming removed 5 bases at V and 13 bases at J, with 24 bases between. Germline CDR1 reads LGHDT; CDR2 reads YNNKEL (reference sequence). The CDR3 contains 16 residues. The CDR3 DNA reads TGTGCCAGCAGCTCCCCTCAAAGGTCTCCCCCCGGGCCCCTCCACTTT. This encodes CASSSPQRSPPGPLHF. Filled out from reference TRBV3-1 and TRBJ1-6, the complete variable domain reads DTAVSQTPKYLVTQMGNDKSIKCEQNLGHDTMYWYKQDSKKFLKIMFSYNNKELIINETVPNRFSPKSPDKAHLNLHINSLELGDSAVYFCASSSPQRSPPGPLHFGNGTRLTVT.

A few counts support this clonotype. This rearrangement joins TRBV9 to TRBJ1-5, with D perhaps TRBD1 (5 bases). The CDR3 extends over 14 amino acids. V shed 0 bases and J shed 5 bases, with 9 bases lying between them. CDR1 SGDLS and CDR2 YYNGEE come from the germline V gene. CDR3 DNA sequence: TGTGCCAGCAGCGTAGGCCAGGGCGATCAGCCCCAGCATTTT. Its translation is CASSVGQGDQPQHF.

The DNA of the CDR3 is TGTGCCAGCAGCTTTACAGTAGAGACCCAGTACTTC. Translating gives CASSFTVETQYF. This chain uses TRBV7-8 with TRBJ2-5; D is unresolved. The CDR3 consists of 12 residues. Germline CDR1 is SGHVS and CDR2 is FQNEAQ. Between the trimmed V and J ends, which lost 3 bases and 4 bases, there was a span of 6 bases.

This clonotype was detected many times. This chain links TRBV12-3 or TRBV12-4 with TRBJ1-1, with 7 nucleotides matching TRBD1. The CDR3 consists of 13 residues. Trimming cost V 6 bases and J 3 bases; bases outside gene matches: 4. The CDR3 nucleotides read TGTGCCAGCAGCCCGGGACAGCACACTGAAGCTTTCTTT. Its protein is CASSPGQHTEAFF.

This clonotype was recorded a few times. The chain carries TRBV6-1 and TRBJ1-1, with D possibly TRBD1 on 5 matching bases. Germline lookup yields CDR1 MNHNS and CDR2 SASEGT. The V gene lost 9 bases and the J gene lost 9 bases, with 14 bases spanning the gap. This CDR3 is built from 11 residues. In DNA form, the CDR3 reads TGTGCCAGTAGCCCCGGGACGAAAGCTTTCTTT. Its protein product is CASSPGTKAFF.

This clonotype was seen a handful of times. This chain connects TRBV29-1 to TRBJ2-5; perhaps TRBD2 as D (7 bases). The CDR3 runs 13 residues. Germline V gene sequence: CDR1 SQVTM, CDR2 ANQGSEA. V lost 6 bases to trimming and J lost 5 bases, with 16 bases between them. The CDR3 spells CSVDRGAGETQYF. The CDR3, as DNA: TGCAGCGTCGATCGGGGGGCCGGGGAGACCCAGTACTTC.

This clonotype was observed many times. The chain has TRBV28 and TRBJ1-4; unclear D gene. This CDR3 region has 15 residues. Germline-derived CDR1 and CDR2 are MDHEN and SYDVKM. Trimming removed 6 bases at V and 4 bases at J, with 15 bases between. The CDR3 is CASSQPLGLNEKLFF. CDR3 DNA: TGTGCCAGCAGCCAACCGCTAGGCCTTAATGAAAAACTGTTTTTT.

This clonotype showed up many times. The rearrangement joins TRBV7-2 to TRBJ2-2; D is unresolved. The V and J ends lost 1 base and 6 bases respectively, with 9 bases between them. CDR3 size: 14 residues. Per the germline V gene, CDR1 is SGHTA and CDR2 is FQGNSA. The chain's CDR3 is CASSLGSSAGELFF. The DNA of the CDR3 is TGTGCCAGCAGCTTAGGGAGCTCTGCCGGGGAGCTGTTTTTT.

This clonotype was seen repeatedly, ten times or more. The chain joins TRBV27 to TRBJ2-3, with D perhaps matching TRBD1 (6 bases). The germline V and J ends were trimmed by 2 bases and 0 bases, with 9 bases remaining between them. CDR1 and CDR2 from the germline V gene are MNHEY and SMNVEV (reference sequence). CDR3 size: 15 residues. CDR3 DNA sequence: TGTGCCAGCAGTTTAGTCAGGGGAAGCACAGATACGCAGTATTTT. Protein sequence: CASSLVRGSTDTQYF.

This clonotype was seen ten or more times. The chain combines TRBV5-6 with TRBJ2-1; 10 bases agree with TRBD1. CDR1 is SGHDT, CDR2 YYEEEE, per germline. CDR3 size: 15 residues. J gave up 6 bases and V 3 bases, and 6 bases lay outside the gene matches. The CDR3 nucleotides read TGTGCCAGCAGCTCGATGGGGACAGGGGTCAATGAGCAGTTCTTC. Its translation: CASSSMGTGVNEQFF.